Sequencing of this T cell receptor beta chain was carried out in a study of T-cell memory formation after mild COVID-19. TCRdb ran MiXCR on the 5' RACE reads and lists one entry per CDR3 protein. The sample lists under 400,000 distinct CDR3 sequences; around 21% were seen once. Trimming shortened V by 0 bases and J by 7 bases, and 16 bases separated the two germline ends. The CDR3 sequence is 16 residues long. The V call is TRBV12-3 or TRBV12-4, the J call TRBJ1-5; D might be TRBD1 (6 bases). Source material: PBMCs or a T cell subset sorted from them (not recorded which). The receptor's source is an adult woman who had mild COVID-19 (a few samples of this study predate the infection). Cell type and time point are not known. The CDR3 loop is CASSLAPGQGNQPQHF. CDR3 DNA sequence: TGTGCCAGCAGTTTAGCGCCAGGGCAGGGGAACCAGCCCCAGCATTTT.